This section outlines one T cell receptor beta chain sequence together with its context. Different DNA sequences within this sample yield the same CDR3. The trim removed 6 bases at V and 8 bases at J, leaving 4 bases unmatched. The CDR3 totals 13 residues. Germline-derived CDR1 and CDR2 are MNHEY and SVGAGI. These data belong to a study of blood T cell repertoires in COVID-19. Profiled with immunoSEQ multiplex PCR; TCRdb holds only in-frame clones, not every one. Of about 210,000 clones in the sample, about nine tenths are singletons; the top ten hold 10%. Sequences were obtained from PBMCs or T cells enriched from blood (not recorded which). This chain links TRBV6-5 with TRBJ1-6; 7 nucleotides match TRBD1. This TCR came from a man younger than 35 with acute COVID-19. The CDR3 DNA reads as TGTGCCAGCAGCCGGACAGGCGATTCACCCCTCCACTTT. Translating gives CASSRTGDSPLHF.